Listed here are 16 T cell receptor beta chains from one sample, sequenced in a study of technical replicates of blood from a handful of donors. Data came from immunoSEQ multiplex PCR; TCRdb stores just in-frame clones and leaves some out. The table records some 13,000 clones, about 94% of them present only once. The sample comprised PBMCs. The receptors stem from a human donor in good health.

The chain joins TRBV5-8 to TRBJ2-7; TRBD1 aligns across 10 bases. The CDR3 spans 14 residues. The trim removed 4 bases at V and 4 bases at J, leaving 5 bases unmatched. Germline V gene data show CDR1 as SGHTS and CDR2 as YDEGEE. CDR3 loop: CASSKWTGGYEQYF. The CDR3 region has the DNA TGTGCCAGCAGCAAATGGACAGGGGGGTACGAGCAGTACTTC. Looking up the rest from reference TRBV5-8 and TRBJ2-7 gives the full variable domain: EAGVTQSPTHLIKTRGQQATLRCSPISGHTSVYWYQQALGLGLQFLLWYDEGEERNRGNFPPRFSGRQFPNYSSELNVNALELEDSALYLCASSKWTGGYEQYFGPGTRLTVT.

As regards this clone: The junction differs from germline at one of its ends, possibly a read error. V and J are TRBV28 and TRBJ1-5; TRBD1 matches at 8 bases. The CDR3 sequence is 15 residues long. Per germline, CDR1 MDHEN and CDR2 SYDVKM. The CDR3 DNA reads TGTGCCAGCAGTCCCGGGGCAGGGGGCAACCAGCCCCAGCATTTT. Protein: CASSPGAGGNQPQHF. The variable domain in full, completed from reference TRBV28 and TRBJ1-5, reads DVKVTQSSRYLVKRTGEKVFLECVQDMDHENMFWYRQDPGLGLRLIYFSYDVKMKEKGDIPEGYSVSREKKERFSLILESASTNQTSMYLCASSPGAGGNQPQHFGDGTRLSIL.

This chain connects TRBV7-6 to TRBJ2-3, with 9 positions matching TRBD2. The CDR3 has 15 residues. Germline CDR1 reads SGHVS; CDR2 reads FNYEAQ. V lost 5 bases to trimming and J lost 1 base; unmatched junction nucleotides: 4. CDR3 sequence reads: CASSNSGSRTDTQYF. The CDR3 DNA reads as TGTGCCAGCAGCAATAGCGGGAGCCGCACAGATACGCAGTATTTT.

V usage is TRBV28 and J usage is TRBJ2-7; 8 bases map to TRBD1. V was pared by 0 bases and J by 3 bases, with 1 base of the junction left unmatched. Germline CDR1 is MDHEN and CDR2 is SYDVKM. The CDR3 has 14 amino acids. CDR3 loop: CASSLWGQVYEQYF. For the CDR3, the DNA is TGTGCCAGCAGTTTATGGGGACAGGTCTACGAGCAGTACTTC.

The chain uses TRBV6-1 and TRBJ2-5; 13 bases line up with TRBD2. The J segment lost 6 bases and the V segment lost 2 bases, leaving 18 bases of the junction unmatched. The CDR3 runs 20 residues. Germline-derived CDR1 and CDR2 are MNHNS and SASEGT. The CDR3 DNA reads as TGTGCCAGCAGTGAACGACCAGGGGGGGCGACTAGCGGGAGGAGACAGACCCAGTACTTC. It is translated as CASSERPGGATSGRRQTQYF.

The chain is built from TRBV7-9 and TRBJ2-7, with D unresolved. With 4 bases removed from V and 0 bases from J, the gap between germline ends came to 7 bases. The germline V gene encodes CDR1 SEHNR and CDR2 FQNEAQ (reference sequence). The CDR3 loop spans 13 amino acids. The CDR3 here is CASSSTDSYEQYF. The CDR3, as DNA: TGTGCCAGCAGCTCAACAGACTCCTACGAGCAGTACTTC.

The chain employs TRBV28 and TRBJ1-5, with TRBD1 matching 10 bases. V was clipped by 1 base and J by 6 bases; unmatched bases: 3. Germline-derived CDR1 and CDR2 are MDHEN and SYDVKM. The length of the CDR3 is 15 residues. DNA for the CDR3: TGTGCCAGCAGTTTATTCGGACAGGGGGGTCAGCCCCAGCATTTT. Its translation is CASSLFGQGGQPQHF.

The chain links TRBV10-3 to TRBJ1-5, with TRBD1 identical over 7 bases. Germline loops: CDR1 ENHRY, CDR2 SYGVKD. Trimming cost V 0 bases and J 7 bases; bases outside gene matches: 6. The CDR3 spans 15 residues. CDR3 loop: CAISESRQGEQPQHF. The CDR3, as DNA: TGTGCCATCAGTGAGTCACGACAGGGAGAACAGCCCCAGCATTTT.

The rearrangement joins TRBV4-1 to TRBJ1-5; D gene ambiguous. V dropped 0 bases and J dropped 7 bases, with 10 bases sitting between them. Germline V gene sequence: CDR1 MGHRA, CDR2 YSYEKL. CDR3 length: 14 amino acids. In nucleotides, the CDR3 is TGCGCCAGCAGCCAAGACTTCACGACACAGCCCCAGCATTTT. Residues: CASSQDFTTQPQHF.

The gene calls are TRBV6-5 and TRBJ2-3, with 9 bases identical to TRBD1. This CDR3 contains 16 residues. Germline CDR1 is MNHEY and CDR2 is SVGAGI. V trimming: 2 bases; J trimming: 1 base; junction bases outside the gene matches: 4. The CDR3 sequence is CASSYGQGSGTDTQYF. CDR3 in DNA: TGTGCCAGCAGTTACGGACAGGGGTCTGGCACAGATACGCAGTATTTT.

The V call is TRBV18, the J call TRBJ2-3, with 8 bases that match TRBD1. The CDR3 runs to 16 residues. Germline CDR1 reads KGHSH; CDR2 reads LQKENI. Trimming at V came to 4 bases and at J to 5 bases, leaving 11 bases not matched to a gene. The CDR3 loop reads CASSLTPQGAQDTQYF. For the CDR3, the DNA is TGTGCCAGCTCACTCACCCCTCAGGGGGCGCAAGATACGCAGTATTTT. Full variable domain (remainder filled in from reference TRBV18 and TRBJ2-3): NAGVMQNPRHLVRRRGQEARLRCSPMKGHSHVYWYRQLPEEGLKFMVYLQKENIIDESGMPKERFSAEFPKEGPSILRIQQVVRGDSAAYFCASSLTPQGAQDTQYFGPGTRLTVL.

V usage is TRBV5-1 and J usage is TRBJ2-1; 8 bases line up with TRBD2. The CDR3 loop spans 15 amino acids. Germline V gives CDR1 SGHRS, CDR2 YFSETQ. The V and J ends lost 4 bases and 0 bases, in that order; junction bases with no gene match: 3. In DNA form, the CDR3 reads TGCGCCAGCAGCCTTAGCGGGGCCTCCTACAATGAGCAGTTCTTC. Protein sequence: CASSLSGASYNEQFF. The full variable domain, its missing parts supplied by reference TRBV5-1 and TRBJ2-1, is KAGVTQTPRYLIKTRGQQVTLSCSPISGHRSVSWYQQTPGQGLQFLFEYFSETQRNKGNFPGRFSGRQFSNSRSEMNVSTLELGDSALYLCASSLSGASYNEQFFGPGTRLTVL.

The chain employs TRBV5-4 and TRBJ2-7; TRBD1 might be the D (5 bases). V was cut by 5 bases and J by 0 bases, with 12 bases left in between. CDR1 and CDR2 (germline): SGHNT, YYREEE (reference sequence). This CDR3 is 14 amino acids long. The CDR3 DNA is TGTGCCAGCAGTGACAGACTGGCCTCCTACGAGCAGTACTTC. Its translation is CASSDRLASYEQYF.

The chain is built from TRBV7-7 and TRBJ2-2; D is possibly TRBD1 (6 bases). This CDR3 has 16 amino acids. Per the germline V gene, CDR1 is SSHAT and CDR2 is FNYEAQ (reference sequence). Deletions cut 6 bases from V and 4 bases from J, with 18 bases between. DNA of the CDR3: TGTGCCAGCAGTTCTTCCGGGACATCCGTCACCGGGGAGCTGTTTTTT. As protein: CASSSSGTSVTGELFF. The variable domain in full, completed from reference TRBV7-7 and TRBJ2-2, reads GAGVSQSPRYKVTKRGQDVTLRCDPISSHATLYWYQQALGQGPEFLTYFNYEAQPDKSGLPSDRFSAERPEGSISTLTIQRTEQRDSAMYRCASSSSGTSVTGELFFGEGSRLTVL.

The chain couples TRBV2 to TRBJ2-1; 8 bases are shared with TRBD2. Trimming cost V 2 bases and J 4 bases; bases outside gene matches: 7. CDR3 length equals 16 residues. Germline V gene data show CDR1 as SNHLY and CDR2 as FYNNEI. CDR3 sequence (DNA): TGTGCCAGCAGTGAACCGTTGTTAGCGGGGTACAATGAGCAGTTCTTC. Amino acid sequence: CASSEPLLAGYNEQFF.

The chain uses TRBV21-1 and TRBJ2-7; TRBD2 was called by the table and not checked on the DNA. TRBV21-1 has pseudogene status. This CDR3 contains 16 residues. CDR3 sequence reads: CASSSQPGLADYEQYF. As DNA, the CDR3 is TGTGCCAGCAGCTCCCAGCCGGGACTAGCGGATTACGAGCAGTACTTC.